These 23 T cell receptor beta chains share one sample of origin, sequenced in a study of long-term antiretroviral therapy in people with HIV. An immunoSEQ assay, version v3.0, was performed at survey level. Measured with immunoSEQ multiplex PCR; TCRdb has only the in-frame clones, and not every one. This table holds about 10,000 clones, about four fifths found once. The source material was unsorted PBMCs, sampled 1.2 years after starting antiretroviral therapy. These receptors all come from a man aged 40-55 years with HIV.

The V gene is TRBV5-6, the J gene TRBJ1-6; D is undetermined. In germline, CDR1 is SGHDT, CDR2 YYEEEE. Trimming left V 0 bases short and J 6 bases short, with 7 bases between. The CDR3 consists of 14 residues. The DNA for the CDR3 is TGTGCCAGCAGCTTGGAACTGATTAATTCACCCCTCCACTTT. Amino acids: CASSLELINSPLHF. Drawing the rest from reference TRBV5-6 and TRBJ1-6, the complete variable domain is DAGVTQSPTHLIKTRGQQVTLRCSPKSGHDTVSWYQQALGQGPQFIFQYYEEEERQRGNFPDRFSGHQFPNYSSELNVNALLLGDSALYLCASSLELINSPLHFGNGTRLTVT.

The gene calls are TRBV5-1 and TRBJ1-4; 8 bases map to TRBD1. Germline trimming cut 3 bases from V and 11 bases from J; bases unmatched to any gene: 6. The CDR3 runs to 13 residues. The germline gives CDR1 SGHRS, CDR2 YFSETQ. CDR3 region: CASSSGQGSKLFF. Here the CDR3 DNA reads TGCGCCAGCAGCTCCGGACAGGGAAGCAAACTGTTTTTT.

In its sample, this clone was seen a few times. The CDR3 nucleotides are TGTGCCAGCAGGAAGCAGGAGGCGAACACCGGGGAGCTGTTTTTT. This gives the protein CASRKQEANTGELFF. V is TRBV6-1 and J is TRBJ2-2; a weak D match, TRBD2 (5 bases). V was pared by 6 bases and J by 0 bases, with 11 bases between. The CDR3 spans 15 residues. Germline V gene data show CDR1 as MNHNS and CDR2 as SASEGT.

CDR3 sequence: CASRVGGTGELFF. CDR3 bases: TGTGCCAGCAGAGTGGGGGGAACCGGGGAGCTGTTTTTT. The rearrangement links TRBV7-8 to TRBJ2-2; D perhaps matches TRBD2 (6 bases). Germline V CDR1 and CDR2: SGHVS, FQNEAQ. V was pared by 6 bases and J by 5 bases, with 10 bases between. This CDR3 has 13 amino acids.

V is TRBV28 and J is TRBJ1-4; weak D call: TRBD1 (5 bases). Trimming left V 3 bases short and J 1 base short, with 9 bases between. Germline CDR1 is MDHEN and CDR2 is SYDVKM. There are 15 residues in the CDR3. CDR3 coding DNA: TGTGCCAGCAGTTTCACGGGACTAACTAATGAAAAACTGTTTTTT. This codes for CASSFTGLTNEKLFF.

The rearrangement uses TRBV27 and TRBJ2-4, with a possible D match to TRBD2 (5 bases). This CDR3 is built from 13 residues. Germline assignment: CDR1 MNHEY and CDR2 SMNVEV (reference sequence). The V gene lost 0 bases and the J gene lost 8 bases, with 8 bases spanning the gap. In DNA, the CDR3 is TGTGCCAGCAGTTTATCTTGGGGAGACATTCAGTACTTC. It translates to CASSLSWGDIQYF.

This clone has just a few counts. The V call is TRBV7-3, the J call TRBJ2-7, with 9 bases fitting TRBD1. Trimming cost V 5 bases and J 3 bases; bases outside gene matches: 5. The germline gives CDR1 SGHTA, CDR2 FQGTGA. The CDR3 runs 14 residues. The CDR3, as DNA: TGTGCCAGCAGCCCACAGGGGGCGGGCTACGAGCAGTACTTC. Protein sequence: CASSPQGAGYEQYF.

CDR3 DNA sequence: TGTGCCATCCGCGGGGGGGCCGGCAATGAGCAGTTCTTC. It translates to CAIRGGAGNEQFF. The chain uses TRBV10-3 and TRBJ2-1; 9 bases line up with TRBD2. Germline values: CDR1 ENHRY, CDR2 SYGVKD. The CDR3 is made up of 13 amino acids. J lost 6 bases, V lost 8 bases, and 5 bases had no gene match.

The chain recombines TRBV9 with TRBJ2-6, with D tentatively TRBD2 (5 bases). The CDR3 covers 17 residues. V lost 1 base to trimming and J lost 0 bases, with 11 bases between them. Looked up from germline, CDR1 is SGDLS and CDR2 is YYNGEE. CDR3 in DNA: TGTGCCAGCAGCGTATCGGGAAAAAGCTCTGGGGCCAACGTCCTGACTTTC. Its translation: CASSVSGKSSGANVLTF.

CDR3: CASTPRGGSYEQYF. DNA for the CDR3: TGTGCCAGTACCCCCCGGGGGGGCTCCTACGAGCAGTACTTC. The V gene is TRBV19, the J gene TRBJ2-7; 8 nucleotides line up with TRBD2. The V and J ends lost 7 bases and 0 bases, in that order; junction bases with no gene match: 5. This CDR3 has 14 amino acids. The germline V gene has CDR1 LNHDA and CDR2 SQIVND (reference sequence).

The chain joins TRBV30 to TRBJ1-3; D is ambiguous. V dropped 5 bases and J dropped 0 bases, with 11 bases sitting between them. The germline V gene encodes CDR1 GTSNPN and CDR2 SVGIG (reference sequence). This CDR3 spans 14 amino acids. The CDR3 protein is CAWRYRNSGNTIYF. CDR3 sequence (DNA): TGTGCCTGGCGGTACAGAAACTCTGGAAACACCATATATTTT.

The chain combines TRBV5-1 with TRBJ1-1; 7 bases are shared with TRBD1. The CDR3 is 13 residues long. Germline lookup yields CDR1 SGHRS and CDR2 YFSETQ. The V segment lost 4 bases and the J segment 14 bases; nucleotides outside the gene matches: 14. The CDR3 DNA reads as TGCGCCAGCAGCCTCCGGGACAGCCGGAAGTTCTTCTTT. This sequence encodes CASSLRDSRKFFF.

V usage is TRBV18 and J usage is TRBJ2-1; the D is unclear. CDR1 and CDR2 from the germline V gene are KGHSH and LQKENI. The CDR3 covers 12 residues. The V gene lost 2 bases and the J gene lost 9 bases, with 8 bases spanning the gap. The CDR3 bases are TGTGCCAGCTCACCAATCATGGGTGAGCAGTTCTTC. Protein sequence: CASSPIMGEQFF.

The CDR3 DNA reads as TGTGCCAGCAGCTTATCAGGTCTACCCTCCTACGAGCAGTACTTC. Protein sequence: CASSLSGLPSYEQYF. The chain links TRBV7-2 to TRBJ2-7; D remains unclear. This CDR3 has 15 amino acids. The germline V and J ends were trimmed by 2 bases and 0 bases, with 11 bases remaining between them. Germline loops: CDR1 SGHTA, CDR2 FQGNSA.

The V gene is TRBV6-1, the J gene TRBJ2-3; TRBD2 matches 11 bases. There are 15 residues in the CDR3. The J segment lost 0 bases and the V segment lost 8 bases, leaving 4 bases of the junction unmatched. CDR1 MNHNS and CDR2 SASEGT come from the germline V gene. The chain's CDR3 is CASRRLAGSTDTQYF. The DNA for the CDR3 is TGTGCCAGCCGAAGACTAGCGGGGAGCACAGATACGCAGTATTTT.

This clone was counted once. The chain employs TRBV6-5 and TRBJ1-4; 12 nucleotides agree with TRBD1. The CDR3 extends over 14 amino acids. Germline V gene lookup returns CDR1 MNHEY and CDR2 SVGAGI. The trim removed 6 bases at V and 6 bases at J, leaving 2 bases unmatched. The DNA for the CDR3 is TGTGCCAGCAGGGGGACAGGGGGCTATGAAAAACTGTTTTTT. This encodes CASRGTGGYEKLFF.

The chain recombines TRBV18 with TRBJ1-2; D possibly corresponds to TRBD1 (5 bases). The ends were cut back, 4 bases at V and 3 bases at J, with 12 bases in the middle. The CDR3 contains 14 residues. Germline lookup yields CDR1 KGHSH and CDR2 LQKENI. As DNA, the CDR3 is TGTGCCAGCTCACACTCTGACAGATACTATGGCTACACCTTC. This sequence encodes CASSHSDRYYGYTF. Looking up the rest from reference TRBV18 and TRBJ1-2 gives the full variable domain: NAGVMQNPRHLVRRRGQEARLRCSPMKGHSHVYWYRQLPEEGLKFMVYLQKENIIDESGMPKERFSAEFPKEGPSILRIQQVVRGDSAAYFCASSHSDRYYGYTFGSGTRLTVV.

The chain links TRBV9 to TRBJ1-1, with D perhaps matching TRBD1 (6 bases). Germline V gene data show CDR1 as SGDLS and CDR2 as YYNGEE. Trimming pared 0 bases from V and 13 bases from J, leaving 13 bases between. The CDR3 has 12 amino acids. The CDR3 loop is CASSVEGGKGFF. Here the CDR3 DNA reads TGTGCCAGCAGCGTAGAAGGGGGGAAAGGTTTCTTT.

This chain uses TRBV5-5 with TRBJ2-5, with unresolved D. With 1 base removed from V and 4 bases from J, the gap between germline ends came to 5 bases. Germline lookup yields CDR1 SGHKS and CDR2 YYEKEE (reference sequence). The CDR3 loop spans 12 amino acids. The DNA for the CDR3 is TGTGCCAGCAGCTTGAATAGAGAGACCCAGTACTTC. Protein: CASSLNRETQYF.

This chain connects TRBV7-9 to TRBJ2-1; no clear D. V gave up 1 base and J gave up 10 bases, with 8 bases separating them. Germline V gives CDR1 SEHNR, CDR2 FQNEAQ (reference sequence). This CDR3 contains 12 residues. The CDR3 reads CASSLGGGEQFF. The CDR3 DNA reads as TGTGCCAGCAGCTTAGGAGGTGGAGAGCAGTTCTTC.

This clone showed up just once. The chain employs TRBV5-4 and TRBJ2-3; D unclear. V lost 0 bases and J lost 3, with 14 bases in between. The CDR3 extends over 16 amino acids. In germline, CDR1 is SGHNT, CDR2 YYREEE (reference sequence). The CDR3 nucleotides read TGTGCCAGCAGCTTGGATTTGGTGGGTGGAACAGATACGCAGTATTTT. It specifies CASSLDLVGGTDTQYF.

The CDR3 spells CASSVDGANVLTF. CDR3 in DNA: TGTGCCAGCAGCGTAGATGGGGCCAACGTCCTGACTTTC. The chain employs TRBV9 and TRBJ2-6; unclear D gene. The CDR3 contains 13 residues. The germline V gene encodes CDR1 SGDLS and CDR2 YYNGEE. V was clipped by 0 bases and J by 3 bases, with 1 base between them. Complete variable domain (other parts from reference TRBV9 and TRBJ2-6): DSGVTQTPKHLITATGQRVTLRCSPRSGDLSVYWYQQSLDQGLQFLIQYYNGEERAKGNILERFSAQQFPDLHSELNLSSLELGDSALYFCASSVDGANVLTFGAGSRLTVL.

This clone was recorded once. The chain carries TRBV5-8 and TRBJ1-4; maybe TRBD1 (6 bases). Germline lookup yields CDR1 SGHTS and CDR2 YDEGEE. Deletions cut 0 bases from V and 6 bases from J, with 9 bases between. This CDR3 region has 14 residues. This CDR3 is CASSLDRVDEKLFF. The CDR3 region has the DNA TGTGCCAGCAGCTTGGACAGGGTGGATGAAAAACTGTTTTTT.